The T cell receptor beta chain under discussion was sequenced for a study of immune cell composition in non-small cell lung cancer. Study details: Tumours were mainly lung adenocarcinoma or squamous cell carcinoma. Study-level results: Smoking pack-years did not significantly correlate with tumour TCR-beta clonality. It was not proven that tumour-reactive clones equal dominant tumour-associated clones.

In the case of this clone: The antigen remains unidentified.

Normal lung sampling was at least 3 cm from the tumour, as distant as possible. Assay: immunoSEQ multiplex PCR; the TCRdb copy retains only in-frame clones and omits some. Found here are some 5,100 clones, around nine tenths of them singletons; the top ten hold roughly 6%. V was clipped by 7 bases and J by 0 bases, with 10 bases between them. The CDR3 is 14 residues long. CDR1 and CDR2 from the germline V gene are MNHEY and SVGAGI. The sequenced sample consisted of non-adjacent lung tissue. The V call is TRBV6-5, the J call TRBJ2-4; D ambiguous. This TCR came from a human donor with non-small cell lung cancer. Some clones in this sample may be carry-over from other donors' samples. The CDR3, as DNA: TGTGCCAGCAAGGATGGGCTAGCCAAAAACATTCAGTACTTC. The encoded protein is CASKDGLAKNIQYF.